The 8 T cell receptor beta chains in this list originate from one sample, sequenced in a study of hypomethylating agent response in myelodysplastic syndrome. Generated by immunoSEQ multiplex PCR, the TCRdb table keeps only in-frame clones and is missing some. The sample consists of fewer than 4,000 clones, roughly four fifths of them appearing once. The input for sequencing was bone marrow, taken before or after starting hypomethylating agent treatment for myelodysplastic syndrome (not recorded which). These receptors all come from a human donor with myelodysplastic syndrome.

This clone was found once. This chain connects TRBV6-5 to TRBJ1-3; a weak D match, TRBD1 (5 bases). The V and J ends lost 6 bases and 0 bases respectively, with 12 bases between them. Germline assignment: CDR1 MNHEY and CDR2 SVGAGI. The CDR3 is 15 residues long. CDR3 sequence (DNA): TGTGCCAGCAGACGGGACGGAGCCTCTGGAAACACCATATATTTT. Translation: CASRRDGASGNTIYF.

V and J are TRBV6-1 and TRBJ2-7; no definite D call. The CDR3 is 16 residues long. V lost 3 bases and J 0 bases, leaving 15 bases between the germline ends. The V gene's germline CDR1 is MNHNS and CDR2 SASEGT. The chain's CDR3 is CASSDRRLPYSYEQYF. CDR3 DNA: TGTGCCAGCAGTGACCGACGGTTACCCTACTCCTACGAGCAGTACTTC.

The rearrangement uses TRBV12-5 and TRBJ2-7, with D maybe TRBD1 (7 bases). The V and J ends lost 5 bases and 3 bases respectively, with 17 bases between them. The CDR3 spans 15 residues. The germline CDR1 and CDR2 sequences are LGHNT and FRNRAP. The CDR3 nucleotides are TGTGCTAGTGGTGGCGCGGGACAGCGCTTCTACGAGCAGTACTTC. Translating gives CASGGAGQRFYEQYF.

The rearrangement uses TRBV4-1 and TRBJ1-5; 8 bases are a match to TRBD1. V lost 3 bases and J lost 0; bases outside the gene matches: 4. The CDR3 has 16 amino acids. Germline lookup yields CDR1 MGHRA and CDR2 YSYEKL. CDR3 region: CASSQTGDTSNQPQHF. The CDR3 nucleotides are TGCGCCAGCAGCCAGACAGGGGATACTAGCAATCAGCCCCAGCATTTT.

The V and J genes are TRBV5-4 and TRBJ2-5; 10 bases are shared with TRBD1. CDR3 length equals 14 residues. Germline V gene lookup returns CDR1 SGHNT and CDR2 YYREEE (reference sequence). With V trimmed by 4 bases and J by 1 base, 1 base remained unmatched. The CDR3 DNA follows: TGTGCCAGCAGCCGGGACAGGGGCCAAGAGACCCAGTACTTC. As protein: CASSRDRGQETQYF.

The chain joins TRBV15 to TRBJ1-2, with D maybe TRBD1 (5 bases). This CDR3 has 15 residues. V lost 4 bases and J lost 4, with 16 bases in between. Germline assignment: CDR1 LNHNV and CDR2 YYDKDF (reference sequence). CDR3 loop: CATSTMGVSGYGYTF. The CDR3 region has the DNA TGTGCCACCAGCACGATGGGGGTAAGCGGCTATGGCTACACCTTC.

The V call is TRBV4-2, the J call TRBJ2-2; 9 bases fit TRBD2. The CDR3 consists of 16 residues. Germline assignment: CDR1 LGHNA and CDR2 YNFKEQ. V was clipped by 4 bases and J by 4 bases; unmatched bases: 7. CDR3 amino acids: CASSRGGAAVTGELFF. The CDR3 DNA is TGTGCCAGCAGCCGCGGGGGGGCCGCGGTCACCGGGGAGCTGTTTTTT.

Written as DNA, the CDR3 is TGTGCCAGCAGGACCCCTCAAGAGACCCAGTACTTC. This sequence encodes CASRTPQETQYF. This sequence joins TRBV28 and TRBJ2-5; D is unresolved. The V gene's germline CDR1 is MDHEN and CDR2 SYDVKM. This CDR3 has 12 amino acids. With 6 bases removed from V and 2 bases from J, the gap between germline ends came to 7 bases.